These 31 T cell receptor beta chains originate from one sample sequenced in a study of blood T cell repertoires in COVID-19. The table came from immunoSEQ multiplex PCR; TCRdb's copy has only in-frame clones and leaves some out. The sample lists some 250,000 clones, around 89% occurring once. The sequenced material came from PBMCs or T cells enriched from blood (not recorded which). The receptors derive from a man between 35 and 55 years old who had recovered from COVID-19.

CDR3 nucleotides: TGTGCCAGCAGCCAAGATCTAGCGGCGGATCAGCCCCAGCATTTT. Its protein is CASSQDLAADQPQHF. The gene calls are TRBV3-1 (or the pseudogene TRBV3-2) and TRBJ1-5; no clear D gene. The CDR3 length is 15 residues. V was pared by 0 bases and J by 5 bases, with 11 bases between. Germline V lookup: CDR1 LGHDT, CDR2 YNNKEL (reference sequence).

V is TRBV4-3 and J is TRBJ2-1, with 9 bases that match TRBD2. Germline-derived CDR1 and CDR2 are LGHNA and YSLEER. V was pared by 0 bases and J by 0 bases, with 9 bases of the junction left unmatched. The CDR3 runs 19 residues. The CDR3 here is CASSQDHPSGVYSYNEQFF. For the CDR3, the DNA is TGCGCCAGCAGCCAAGATCATCCTAGCGGGGTTTACTCCTACAATGAGCAGTTCTTC.

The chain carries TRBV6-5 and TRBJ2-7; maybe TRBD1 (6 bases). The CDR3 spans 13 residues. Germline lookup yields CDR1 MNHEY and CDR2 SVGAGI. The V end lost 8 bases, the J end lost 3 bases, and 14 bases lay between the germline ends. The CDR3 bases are TGTGCCAGCCATAAACAGGGCCTCTACGAGCAGTACTTC. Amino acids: CASHKQGLYEQYF.

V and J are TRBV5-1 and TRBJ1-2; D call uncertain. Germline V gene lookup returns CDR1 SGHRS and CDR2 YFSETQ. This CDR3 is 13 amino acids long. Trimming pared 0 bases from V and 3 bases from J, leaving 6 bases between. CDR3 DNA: TGCGCCAGCAGCTTGGTAGCAGACTATGGCTACACCTTC. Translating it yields CASSLVADYGYTF.

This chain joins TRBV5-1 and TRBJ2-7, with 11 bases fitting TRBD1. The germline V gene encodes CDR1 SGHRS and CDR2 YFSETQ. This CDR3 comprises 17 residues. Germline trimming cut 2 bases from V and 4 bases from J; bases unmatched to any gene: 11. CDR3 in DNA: TGCGCCAGCAGCTTCTTACCCCCGGACAGGGGGCTGTACGAGCAGTACTTC. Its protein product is CASSFLPPDRGLYEQYF. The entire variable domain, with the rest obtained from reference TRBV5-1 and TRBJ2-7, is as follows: KAGVTQTPRYLIKTRGQQVTLSCSPISGHRSVSWYQQTPGQGLQFLFEYFSETQRNKGNFPGRFSGRQFSNSRSEMNVSTLELGDSALYLCASSFLPPDRGLYEQYFGPGTRLTVT.

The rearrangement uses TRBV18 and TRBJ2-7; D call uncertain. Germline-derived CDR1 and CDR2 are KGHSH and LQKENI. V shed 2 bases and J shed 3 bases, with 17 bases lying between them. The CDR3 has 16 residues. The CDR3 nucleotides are TGTGCCAGCTCACCAACACCGCCAGAACCTTACTACGAGCAGTACTTC. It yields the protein CASSPTPPEPYYEQYF.

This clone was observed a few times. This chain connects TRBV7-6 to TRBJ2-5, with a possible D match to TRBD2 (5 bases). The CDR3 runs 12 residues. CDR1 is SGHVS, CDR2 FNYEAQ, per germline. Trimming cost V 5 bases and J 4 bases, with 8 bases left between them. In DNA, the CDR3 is TGTGCCAGCAGCCCCAGCGGAGAGACCCAGTACTTC. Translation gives CASSPSGETQYF. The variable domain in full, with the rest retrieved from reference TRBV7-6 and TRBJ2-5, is GAGVSQSPRYKVTKRGQDVALRCDPISGHVSLYWYRQALGQGPEFLTYFNYEAQQDKSGLPNDRFSAERPEGSISTLTIQRTEQRDSAMYRCASSPSGETQYFGPGTRLLVL.

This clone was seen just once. The CDR3 protein is CASTAGPDNPKFF. CDR3 DNA: TGTGCCAGCACAGCGGGACCAGATAACCCAAAGTTCTTC. The chain combines TRBV6-4 with TRBJ2-1, with 7 bases fitting TRBD2. This CDR3 region has 13 residues. J was trimmed by 14 bases and V by 7 bases; bases with no gene match: 14. Germline assignment: CDR1 MRHNA and CDR2 SNTAGT.

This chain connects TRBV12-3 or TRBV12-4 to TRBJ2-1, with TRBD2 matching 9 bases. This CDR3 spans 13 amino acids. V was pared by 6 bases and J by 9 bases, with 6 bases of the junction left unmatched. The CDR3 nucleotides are TGTGCCAGCAGGTCCCTAGCGGGAACTGAGCAGTTCTTC. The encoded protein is CASRSLAGTEQFF.

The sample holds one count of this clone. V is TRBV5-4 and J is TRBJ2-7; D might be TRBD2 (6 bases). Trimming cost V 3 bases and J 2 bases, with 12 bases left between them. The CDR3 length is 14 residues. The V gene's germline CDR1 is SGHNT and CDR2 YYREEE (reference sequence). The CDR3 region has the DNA TGTGCCAGCAGCTCTTCCGGGAGAACCTACGAGCAGTACTTC. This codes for CASSSSGRTYEQYF.

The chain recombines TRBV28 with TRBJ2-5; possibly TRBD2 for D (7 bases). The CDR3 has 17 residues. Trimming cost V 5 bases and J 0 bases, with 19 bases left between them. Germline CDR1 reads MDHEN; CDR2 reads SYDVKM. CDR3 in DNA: TGTGCCAGCAGTCCCCTGGCGGGGGCCTCGTACCAAGAGACCCAGTACTTC. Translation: CASSPLAGASYQETQYF.

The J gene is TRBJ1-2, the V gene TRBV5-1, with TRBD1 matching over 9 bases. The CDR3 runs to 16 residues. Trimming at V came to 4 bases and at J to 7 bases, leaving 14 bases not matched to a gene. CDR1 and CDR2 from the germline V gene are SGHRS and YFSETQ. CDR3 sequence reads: CASSRGTGTPWRGYTF. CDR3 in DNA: TGCGCCAGCAGCAGAGGGACAGGGACCCCTTGGCGTGGCTACACCTTC. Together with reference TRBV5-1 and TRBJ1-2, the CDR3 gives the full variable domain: KAGVTQTPRYLIKTRGQQVTLSCSPISGHRSVSWYQQTPGQGLQFLFEYFSETQRNKGNFPGRFSGRQFSNSRSEMNVSTLELGDSALYLCASSRGTGTPWRGYTFGSGTRLTVV.

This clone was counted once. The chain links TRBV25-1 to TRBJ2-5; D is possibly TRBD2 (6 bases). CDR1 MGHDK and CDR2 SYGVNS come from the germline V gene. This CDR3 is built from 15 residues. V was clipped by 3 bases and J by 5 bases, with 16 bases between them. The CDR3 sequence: CASSDVGGRRETQYF. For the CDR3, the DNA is TGTGCCAGCAGTGACGTGGGGGGTCGGCGGGAGACCCAGTACTTC.

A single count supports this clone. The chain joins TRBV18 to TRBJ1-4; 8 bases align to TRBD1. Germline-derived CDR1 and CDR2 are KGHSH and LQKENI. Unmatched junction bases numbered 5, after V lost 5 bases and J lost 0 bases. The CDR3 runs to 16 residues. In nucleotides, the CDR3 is TGTGCCAGCTCAACGACAGGGGCCGCAACTAATGAAAAACTGTTTTTT. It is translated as CASSTTGAATNEKLFF. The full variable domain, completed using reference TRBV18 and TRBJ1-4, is NAGVMQNPRHLVRRRGQEARLRCSPMKGHSHVYWYRQLPEEGLKFMVYLQKENIIDESGMPKERFSAEFPKEGPSILRIQQVVRGDSAAYFCASSTTGAATNEKLFFGSGTQLSVL.

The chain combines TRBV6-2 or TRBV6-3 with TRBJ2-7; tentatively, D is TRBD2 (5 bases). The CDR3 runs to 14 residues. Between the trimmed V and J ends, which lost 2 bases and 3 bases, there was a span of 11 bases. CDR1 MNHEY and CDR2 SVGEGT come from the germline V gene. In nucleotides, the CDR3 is TGTGCCAGCAGTTACGGAGTCCGGGGCTACGAGCAGTACTTC. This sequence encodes CASSYGVRGYEQYF.

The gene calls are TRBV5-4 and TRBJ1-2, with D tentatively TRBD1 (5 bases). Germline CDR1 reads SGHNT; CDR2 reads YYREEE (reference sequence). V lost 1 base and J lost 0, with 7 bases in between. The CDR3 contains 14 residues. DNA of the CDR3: TGTGCCAGCAGCTTGTACAGGACTAACTATGGCTACACCTTC. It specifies CASSLYRTNYGYTF. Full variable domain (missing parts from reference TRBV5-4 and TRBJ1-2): ETGVTQSPTHLIKTRGQQVTLRCSSQSGHNTVSWYQQALGQGPQFIFQYYREEENGRGNFPPRFSGLQFPNYSSELNVNALELDDSALYLCASSLYRTNYGYTFGSGTRLTVV.

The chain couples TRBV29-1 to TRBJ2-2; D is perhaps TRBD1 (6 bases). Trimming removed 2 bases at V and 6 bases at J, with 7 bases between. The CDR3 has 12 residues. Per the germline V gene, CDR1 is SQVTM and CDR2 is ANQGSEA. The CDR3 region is CSVEWGPGELFF. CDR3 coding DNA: TGCAGCGTTGAATGGGGGCCCGGGGAGCTGTTTTTT.

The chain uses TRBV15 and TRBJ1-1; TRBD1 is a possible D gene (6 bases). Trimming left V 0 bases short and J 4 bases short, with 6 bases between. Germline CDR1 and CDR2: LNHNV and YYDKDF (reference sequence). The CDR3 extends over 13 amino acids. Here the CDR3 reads CATSREDSTEAFF. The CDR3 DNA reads TGTGCCACCAGCAGAGAGGACAGCACTGAAGCTTTCTTT.

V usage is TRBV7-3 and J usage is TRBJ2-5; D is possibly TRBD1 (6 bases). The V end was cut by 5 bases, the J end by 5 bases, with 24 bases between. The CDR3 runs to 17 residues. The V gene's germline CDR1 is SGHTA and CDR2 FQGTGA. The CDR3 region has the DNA TGTGCCAGCAGCCCACGACAGGTTTTGGGGGCAGGGGAGACCCAGTACTTC. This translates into CASSPRQVLGAGETQYF.

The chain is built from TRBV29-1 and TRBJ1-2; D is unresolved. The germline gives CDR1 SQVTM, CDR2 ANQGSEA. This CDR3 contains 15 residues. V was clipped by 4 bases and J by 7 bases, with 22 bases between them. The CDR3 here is CSVAGRGLKLGGYTF. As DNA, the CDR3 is TGCAGCGTTGCCGGCCGAGGGCTCAAGCTGGGTGGCTACACCTTC.

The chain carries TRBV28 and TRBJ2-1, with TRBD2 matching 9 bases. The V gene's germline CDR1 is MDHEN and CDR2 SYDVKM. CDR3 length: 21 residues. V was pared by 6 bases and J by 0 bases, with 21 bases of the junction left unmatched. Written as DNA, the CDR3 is TGTGCCAGCAGCCAATATAACAAGACTAGCGGCTTTTCAAGCTCCTACAATGAGCAGTTCTTC. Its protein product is CASSQYNKTSGFSSSYNEQFF.

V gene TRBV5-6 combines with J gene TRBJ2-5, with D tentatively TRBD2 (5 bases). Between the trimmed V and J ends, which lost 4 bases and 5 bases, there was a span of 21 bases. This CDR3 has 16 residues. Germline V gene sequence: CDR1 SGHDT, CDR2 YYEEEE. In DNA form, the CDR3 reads TGTGCCAGCAGCCCTGGCTGGACCCCGGAGGACGAGACCCAGTACTTC. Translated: CASSPGWTPEDETQYF.

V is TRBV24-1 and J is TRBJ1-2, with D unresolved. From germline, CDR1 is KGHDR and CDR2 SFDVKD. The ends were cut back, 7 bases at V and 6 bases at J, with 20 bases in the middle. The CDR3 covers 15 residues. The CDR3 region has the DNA TGTGCCACCAGCCCGACCGACACGGTAGGAAATGGCTACACCTTC. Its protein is CATSPTDTVGNGYTF.

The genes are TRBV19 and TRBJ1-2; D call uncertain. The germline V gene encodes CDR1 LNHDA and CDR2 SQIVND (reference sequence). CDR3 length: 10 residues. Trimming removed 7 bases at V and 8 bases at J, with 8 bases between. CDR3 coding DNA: TGTGCCAGTAAGAAGGAGGGCTACACCTTC. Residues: CASKKEGYTF.

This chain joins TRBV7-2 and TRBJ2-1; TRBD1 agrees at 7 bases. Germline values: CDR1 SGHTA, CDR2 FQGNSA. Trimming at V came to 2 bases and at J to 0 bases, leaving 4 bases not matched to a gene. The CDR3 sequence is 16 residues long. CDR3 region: CASSLFGTVSYNEQFF. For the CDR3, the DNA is TGTGCCAGCAGCTTATTTGGGACAGTCTCCTACAATGAGCAGTTCTTC.

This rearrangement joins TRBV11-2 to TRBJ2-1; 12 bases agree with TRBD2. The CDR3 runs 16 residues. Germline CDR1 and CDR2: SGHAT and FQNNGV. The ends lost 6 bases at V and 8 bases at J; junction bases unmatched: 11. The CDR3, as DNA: TGTGCCAGCAGAAATTACGCTAGCGGGAGGGGATATGAGCAGTTCTTC. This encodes CASRNYASGRGYEQFF.

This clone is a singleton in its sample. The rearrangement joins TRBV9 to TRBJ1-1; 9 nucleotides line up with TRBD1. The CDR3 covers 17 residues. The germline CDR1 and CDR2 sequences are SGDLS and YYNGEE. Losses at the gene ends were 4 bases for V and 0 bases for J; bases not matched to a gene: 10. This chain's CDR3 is CASSRRQGGGMNTEAFF. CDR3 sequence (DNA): TGTGCCAGCAGCAGGCGACAGGGGGGAGGAATGAACACTGAAGCTTTCTTT.

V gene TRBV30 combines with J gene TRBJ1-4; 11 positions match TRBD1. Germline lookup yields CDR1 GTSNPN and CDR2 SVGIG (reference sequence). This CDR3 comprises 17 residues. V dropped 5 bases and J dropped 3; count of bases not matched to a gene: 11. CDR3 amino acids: CAWGRPGTGGANEKLFF. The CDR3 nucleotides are TGTGCCTGGGGTAGACCCGGGACAGGGGGGGCTAATGAAAAACTGTTTTTT.

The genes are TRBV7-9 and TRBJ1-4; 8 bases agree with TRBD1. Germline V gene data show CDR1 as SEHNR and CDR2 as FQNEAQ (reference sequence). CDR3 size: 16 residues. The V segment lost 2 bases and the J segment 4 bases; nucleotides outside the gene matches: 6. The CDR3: CASSLQGARNNEKLFF. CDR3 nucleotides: TGTGCCAGCAGCTTACAGGGGGCGCGGAATAATGAAAAACTGTTTTTT.

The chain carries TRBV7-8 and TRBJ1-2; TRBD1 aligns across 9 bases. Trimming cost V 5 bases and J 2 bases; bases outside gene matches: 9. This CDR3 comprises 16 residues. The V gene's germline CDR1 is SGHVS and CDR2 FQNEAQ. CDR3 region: CASSLLGQGRNYGYTF. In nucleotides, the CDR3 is TGTGCCAGCAGCCTCCTCGGACAGGGGAGAAACTATGGCTACACCTTC.

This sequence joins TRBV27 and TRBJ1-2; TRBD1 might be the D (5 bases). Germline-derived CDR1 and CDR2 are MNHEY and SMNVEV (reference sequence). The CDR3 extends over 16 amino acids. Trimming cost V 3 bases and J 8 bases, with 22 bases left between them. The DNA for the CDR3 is TGTGCCAGCAGTTTCTTGGGCGGGGACCAAACGCGGGGCTACACCTTC. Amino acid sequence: CASSFLGGDQTRGYTF.